These 6 T cell receptor beta chains were sequenced from one sample in a study of blood T cell repertoires in COVID-19. Only in-frame clones appear in the TCRdb table, and some are missing; sequencing was by immunoSEQ multiplex PCR. The sample records some 250,000 clones, about 73% being singletons. Sequencing used peripheral blood. Receptors originate from a woman of 80 years or more with acute or convalescent COVID-19.

This clone was counted once. The chain uses TRBV6-1 and TRBJ2-3, with D possibly being TRBD2 (5 bases). The CDR3 covers 15 residues. Germline-derived CDR1 and CDR2 are MNHNS and SASEGT. With 3 bases removed from V and 4 bases from J, the gap between germline ends came to 14 bases. Written as DNA, the CDR3 is TGTGCCAGCAGTGACAGGACTCGGGGAGCAGATACGCAGTATTTT. The encoded protein is CASSDRTRGADTQYF.

This clone showed up just once. The chain has TRBV4-1 and TRBJ2-3; D may be TRBD1 (5 bases). Trimming removed 1 base at V and 6 bases at J, with 17 bases between. CDR3 length: 16 residues. CDR1 and CDR2 (germline): MGHRA, YSYEKL. The CDR3 protein is CASSQAVGQEGDTQYF. DNA of the CDR3: TGCGCCAGCAGCCAAGCCGTGGGGCAGGAAGGGGATACGCAGTATTTT.

This chain connects TRBV7-2 to TRBJ2-3; tentative D call: TRBD1 (6 bases). The germline V and J ends were trimmed by 5 bases and 4 bases, with 16 bases remaining between them. Germline CDR1 SGHTA, CDR2 FQGNSA. The CDR3 is 15 amino acids. CDR3 region: CASSHGQLGADTQYF. DNA for the CDR3: TGTGCCAGCAGCCATGGACAGTTGGGAGCAGATACGCAGTATTTT. The whole variable domain, remainder taken from reference TRBV7-2 and TRBJ2-3, is GAGVSQSPSNKVTEKGKDVELRCDPISGHTALYWYRQSLGQGLEFLIYFQGNSAPDKSGLPSDRFSAERTGGSVSTLTIQRTQQEDSAVYLCASSHGQLGADTQYFGPGTRLTVL.

The chain has TRBV3-1 (or the pseudogene TRBV3-2) and TRBJ2-1; D is perhaps TRBD1 (7 bases). Germline values: CDR1 LGHDT, CDR2 YNNKEL (reference sequence). The V gene lost 2 bases and the J gene lost 8 bases, with 16 bases spanning the gap. The CDR3 is 15 amino acids. The CDR3 sequence is CASSQLGGGGDEQFF. The CDR3 nucleotides are TGTGCCAGCAGCCAATTAGGAGGGGGCGGGGATGAGCAGTTCTTC.

There are a few counts of this clone. This chain links TRBV5-4 with TRBJ2-7, with TRBD2 matching 8 bases. Germline values: CDR1 SGHNT, CDR2 YYREEE (reference sequence). The CDR3 runs 16 residues. Losses at the gene ends were 3 bases for V and 3 bases for J; bases not matched to a gene: 11. CDR3 in amino acids: CASSSGGVPPNYEQYF. CDR3 bases: TGTGCCAGCAGCTCGGGGGGGGTGCCCCCAAACTACGAGCAGTACTTC.

This clone was observed once. This sample also contains other DNA sequences that code for the same CDR3. The chain combines TRBV11-2 with TRBJ1-6; D perhaps matches TRBD1 (5 bases). CDR1 and CDR2 from the germline V gene are SGHAT and FQNNGV. V was cut by 1 base and J by 7 bases, with 11 bases left in between. The length of the CDR3 is 15 residues. This chain's CDR3 is CASSLVGRGNSPLHF. The DNA for the CDR3 is TGTGCCAGCAGCTTAGTTGGCCGGGGGAATTCACCCCTCCACTTT.